These 18 T cell receptor beta chains came from one sample sequenced in a study of T cell responses to AZD1222 COVID-19 vaccine. Repertoires were generated with immunoSEQ multiplex PCR, while TCRdb's copy carries only in-frame clones and drops some. Here the sample spans about 110,000 clones, 70% to 90% being singletons. Source: peripheral blood, taken on day 0 of AZD1222 vaccination. The receptors come from an adult in good health.

The V gene is TRBV6-4, the J gene TRBJ2-7; 13 positions agree with TRBD2. The ends lost 6 bases at V and 6 bases at J; junction bases unmatched: 11. Germline CDR1 reads MRHNA; CDR2 reads SNTAGT. The CDR3 sequence is 16 residues long. The CDR3 coding sequence is TGTGCCAGCAGGGATAGACTAGCGGGAGGACAGGTCGAGCAGTACTTC. Protein: CASRDRLAGGQVEQYF.

V usage is TRBV5-1 and J usage is TRBJ1-5; 7 positions agree with TRBD1. The CDR3 sequence is 13 residues long. The germline CDR1 and CDR2 sequences are SGHRS and YFSETQ. With 4 bases clipped from V and 5 bases from J, the junction kept 3 bases outside the gene matches. CDR3 nucleotide sequence: TGCGCCAGCAGCATCGACAGGGATCAGCCCCAGCATTTT. It codes for CASSIDRDQPQHF.

The CDR3 nucleotides read TGTGCCAGCAGTTACGCCGGGACTGGAAACACCATATATTTT. Its protein product is CASSYAGTGNTIYF. The rearrangement uses TRBV6-5 and TRBJ1-3; D not certain. This CDR3 region has 14 residues. Trimming removed 2 bases at V and 2 bases at J, with 7 bases between. Germline lookup yields CDR1 MNHEY and CDR2 SVGAGI.

The chain carries TRBV2 and TRBJ1-6, with unresolved D. Germline CDR1 is SNHLY and CDR2 is FYNNEI. Between the trimmed V and J ends, which lost 6 bases and 7 bases, there was a span of 10 bases. The CDR3 runs 13 residues. The DNA for the CDR3 is TGTGCCAGCAGGGGCATCGAGAATTCACCCCTCCACTTT. Translation: CASRGIENSPLHF.

The chain couples TRBV28 to TRBJ1-1; no clear D gene. Trimming removed 5 bases from V and 2 bases from J, with 9 bases in between. CDR1 and CDR2 (germline): MDHEN, SYDVKM. The CDR3 loop spans 13 amino acids. This CDR3 reads CASSREGNTEAFF. The DNA for the CDR3 is TGTGCCAGCAGTAGGGAGGGAAACACTGAAGCTTTCTTT. Drawing the rest from reference TRBV28 and TRBJ1-1, the complete variable domain is DVKVTQSSRYLVKRTGEKVFLECVQDMDHENMFWYRQDPGLGLRLIYFSYDVKMKEKGDIPEGYSVSREKKERFSLILESASTNQTSMYLCASSREGNTEAFFGQGTRLTVV.

The chain recombines TRBV7-2 with TRBJ1-5; the D is unclear. The CDR3 contains 17 residues. From germline, CDR1 is SGHTA and CDR2 FQGNSA. Trimming took 1 base from V and 0 from J, leaving 13 bases between them. The DNA of the CDR3 is TGTGCCAGCAGCTTAGTTAGCGCAGTGGGTAGCAATCAGCCCCAGCATTTT. Protein product: CASSLVSAVGSNQPQHF.

This clone was picked up one time. The chain is built from TRBV27 and TRBJ2-5; 16 positions agree with TRBD2. There are 19 residues in the CDR3. Per the germline V gene, CDR1 is MNHEY and CDR2 is SMNVEV (reference sequence). V lost 6 bases and J lost 5; bases outside the gene matches: 15. CDR3 sequence (DNA): TGTGCCAGCAGCTCCTACGATTCGGGACTAGCGGGAGGGCCTGAGACCCAGTACTTC. It translates to CASSSYDSGLAGGPETQYF.

The chain couples TRBV20-1 to TRBJ1-2; D is unresolved. V shed 4 bases and J shed 5 bases, with 8 bases lying between them. This CDR3 has 11 residues. Germline V CDR1 and CDR2: DFQATT, SNEGSKA (reference sequence). Here the CDR3 reads CSATNPYGYTF. CDR3 coding DNA: TGCAGTGCTACCAATCCTTATGGCTACACCTTC.

This chain joins TRBV19 and TRBJ1-1, with 7 bases matching TRBD1. Per the germline V gene, CDR1 is LNHDA and CDR2 is SQIVND (reference sequence). V gave up 4 bases and J gave up 1 base; unmatched junction bases: 6. This CDR3 has 15 residues. The CDR3 is CASSTGTATNTEAFF. CDR3 coding DNA: TGTGCCAGTAGTACCGGGACAGCCACGAACACTGAAGCTTTCTTT.

In DNA form, the CDR3 reads TGTGCCAGCAGTCGAGGGAGTCTACCCTATGGCTACACCTTC. Translating it yields CASSRGSLPYGYTF. The chain links TRBV7-9 to TRBJ1-2; D is unresolved. Germline V CDR1 and CDR2: SEHNR, FQNEAQ (reference sequence). Between the trimmed V and J ends, which lost 6 bases and 4 bases, there was a span of 15 bases. The CDR3 length is 14 residues.

The J gene is TRBJ2-7, the V gene TRBV12-3 or TRBV12-4; 7 positions match TRBD1. J gave up 0 bases and V 5 bases, and 1 base lay outside the gene matches. The CDR3 length is 13 residues. The CDR3 region is CASSRDSSYEQYF. The CDR3 DNA reads as TGTGCCAGCAGTAGGGACAGCTCCTACGAGCAGTACTTC.

This clone was counted once. This chain uses TRBV12-3 or TRBV12-4 with TRBJ1-2; D gene uncertain. The CDR3 has 13 residues. Trimming took off 4 bases at V and 5 bases at J, with 11 bases between the two ends. The CDR3 sequence: CASSSSDGYGYTF. CDR3 in DNA: TGTGCCAGCAGTTCCTCCGATGGGTATGGCTACACCTTC.

CDR3 residues: CASSLRRGPEAFF. CDR3 in DNA: TGTGCCAGCAGCTTGCGTCGAGGCCCTGAAGCTTTCTTT. The chain has TRBV5-8 and TRBJ1-1; no reliable D call. CDR3 length: 13 amino acids. CDR1 is SGHTS, CDR2 YDEGEE, per germline. The V end lost 1 base, the J end lost 6 bases, and 10 bases lay between the germline ends.

V and J are TRBV11-2 and TRBJ2-5, with D hard to call. CDR1 and CDR2 from the germline V gene are SGHAT and FQNNGV. The CDR3 runs 13 residues. V dropped 3 bases and J dropped 0 bases, with 5 bases sitting between them. The CDR3 protein is CASSFTDQETQYF. CDR3 nucleotide sequence: TGTGCCAGCAGCTTCACGGACCAAGAGACCCAGTACTTC.

The chain recombines TRBV5-6 with TRBJ2-3; TRBD1 matches at 8 bases. Germline assignment: CDR1 SGHDT and CDR2 YYEEEE. The CDR3 spans 15 residues. J gave up 2 bases and V 3 bases, and 5 bases lay outside the gene matches. The CDR3: CASSSGQGFTDTQYF. In DNA form, the CDR3 reads TGTGCCAGCAGCTCAGGACAGGGATTCACAGATACGCAGTATTTT.

V and J are TRBV5-1 and TRBJ2-1; D may match TRBD1 or TRBD2 (5 bases each). CDR3 length: 15 residues. Looked up from germline, CDR1 is SGHRS and CDR2 is YFSETQ. V was cut by 0 bases and J by 2 bases, with 9 bases left in between. The CDR3 protein is CASSLGGKTYNEQFF. The DNA for the CDR3 is TGCGCCAGCAGCTTGGGGGGGAAAACCTACAATGAGCAGTTCTTC.

The chain uses TRBV5-1 and TRBJ2-2; D remains unclear. Deletions cut 0 bases from V and 1 base from J, with 4 bases between. The CDR3 is 14 amino acids. Germline V gene data show CDR1 as SGHRS and CDR2 as YFSETQ. The CDR3 region has the DNA TGCGCCAGCAGCTTGGTAGGGAACACCGGGGAGCTGTTTTTT. This translates into CASSLVGNTGELFF.

The rearrangement joins TRBV2 to TRBJ2-7; the match to TRBD1 covers 11 bases. V shed 7 bases, J shed 6 bases, and the junction held 8 bases outside the gene matches. CDR1 SNHLY and CDR2 FYNNEI come from the germline V gene. This CDR3 contains 14 residues. CDR3: CASKRQGTGGEQYF. The CDR3 coding sequence is TGTGCCAGCAAAAGGCAGGGGACAGGGGGCGAGCAGTACTTC.